This entry is about one T cell receptor beta chain. Its recognized antigen is unknown. No qualities accompany the bases; no much larger clone lies one base away. This specimen belongs to a study of vaccination and CD4 T cells after COVID-19 (dated 2022 in TCRdb). Concerning the study at large: Convalescent patients had a positive SARS-CoV-2 result on nasal swab PCR, and of these patients, several had mild disease and one had severe disease. The convalescent cohort comprised six males and four females, including two Hispanic individuals, seven Caucasians, two Asians and one multiracial person. Participants received two doses of either the Pfizer-BioNTech BNT162b2 vaccine (n=8) or the Moderna mRNA-1273 vaccine (n=2). Post-COVID blood samples from convalescent patients were collected a median of roughly 100 days after diagnosis, with a range of roughly 30 to 170 days. The time from the second vaccine dose to post-vaccine blood sampling had a median of approximately 72 days and ranged from roughly 13 to 241 days. In ten to eleven COVID-19 convalescent patients and a few infection-naive healthy vaccine recipients, the spike-specific CD4+ TCR repertoire before mRNA vaccination was compared with the repertoire after mRNA vaccination.

Library preparation was by PCR. Instrument on record: Illumina iSeq 100. The paper's processing steps were these. Non-productive sequences were removed, and CDR3s that did not start with C, did not end with F or W, or were shorter than 7 amino acids were discarded. Using R version 3.6.1, CDR3 homology was evaluated through Levenshtein distances (stringdist) along with unrooted phylogenetic trees (ape). TCRdb reran the public reads through fastp at Q25 and MiXCR, keeping productive beta chains. For every CDR3 protein sequence, its rows merge into one entry that carries the most common genes and DNA. The V and J calls, along with clone size, are taken from TCRdb and not from the paper's own processing. Recorded for this sample are about 20,000 distinct CDR3 sequences; roughly 64% of them occurred a single time. The ten largest clones capture 0.95% to 1.3% of the sample. The convalescent patients' positive SARS-CoV-2 PCR tests were from March to December 2020, which was before the Alpha, Beta and Delta variants emerged in the United States. Ficoll-Paque Plus gradient centrifugation was used to isolate PBMCs from whole blood, and the isolated PBMCs were then either used fresh or cryopreserved at -140C.

Overall study results and their limits: The number of convalescent patients in the study was relatively small, and the study did not examine early timepoints following natural infection. In convalescent patients, a median approximately 86% of post-vaccine SARS-CoV-2-reactive clones were detected only after vaccination, suggesting vaccine-specific priming. Of the vaccine-specific clones found in convalescent patients, nearly all (304 of 307) were mono-reactive for SARS-CoV-2 spike instead of being cross-reactive with common cold coronaviruses. Although the median number of SARS-CoV-2-reactive clonotypes went up from fewer than 25 after infection to some 38 after vaccination, the increase was not significant.

At the junction V is shortened by 3 bases and J by 2 bases; bases outside the gene matches: 7. Taken from the germline V gene (reference sequence), the CDR1 and CDR2 loops are DFQATT and SNEGSKA. The CDR3 sequence holds 15 residues, the cysteine and phenylalanine included. The CDR3 DNA has 45 bases and is translated from base 1. The specimen comprised CD4+ T cells from blood, sampled before SARS-CoV-2 vaccination. The chain uses TRBV20-1 and TRBJ2-3, and TRBD2 matches 8 of the central bases. The source of this sequence is a human donor who had recovered from COVID-19. The nucleotides read TGCAGTGCTAGGGTACTAGCGGATCCCACAGATACGCAGTATTTT. The resulting protein is CSARVLADPTDTQYF.